The rows below give T cell receptor beta chains drawn from one sample of a study of blood T cell repertoires in COVID-19. Data came from immunoSEQ multiplex PCR; TCRdb stores just in-frame clones and leaves some out. Among about 270,000 clones, about nine tenths were seen once, and the ten largest hold approximately 2.5%. Sequenced input: PBMCs or T cells enriched from blood (not recorded which). The receptors were gathered from a woman aged 40 to 50 with acute COVID-19. Both conserved end residues are part of each CDR3. The D gene is left open where the match is weak. Clone size is stated in some rows and not others, as once, few, many or a class when expanded.

CDR3 length	D gene	clone size	V gene	J gene	CDR3 protein	CDR3 DNA
11	-	-	TRBV12-3/TRBV12-4	TRBJ1-2	CASSLGSANSF	TGTGCCAGCAGTTTAGGCAGCGCCAATTCCTTC
17	TRBD2	-	TRBV30	TRBJ2-7	CAWSVYVTSGSSYEQYF	TGTGCCTGGAGTGTATACGTGACTAGCGGGAGCTCCTACGAGCAGTACTTC
18	TRBD2	-	TRBV10-3	TRBJ2-7	CAISGTSGRVNGVHEQYF	TGTGCCATCAGCGGGACTAGCGGGAGGGTAAATGGCGTACACGAGCAGTACTTC
18	TRBD2	-	TRBV19	TRBJ2-3	CASSGTGTSGGPRDTQYF	TGTGCCAGTAGTGGGACGGGGACTAGCGGGGGCCCTCGAGATACGCAGTATTTT
15	TRBD2	-	TRBV10-3	TRBJ2-3	CAISDGLAGADTQYF	TGTGCCATCAGTGATGGTCTAGCGGGAGCAGATACGCAGTATTTT
16	TRBD1	-	TRBV10-3	TRBJ2-7	CAISETGAPTFGEQYF	TGTGCCATCAGTGAGACAGGGGCCCCCACTTTCGGCGAGCAGTACTTC
15	TRBD1	few	TRBV9	TRBJ1-5	CASSVGTGVNQPQHF	TGTGCCAGCAGCGTAGGGACAGGGGTCAATCAGCCCCAGCATTTT
13	-	-	TRBV19	TRBJ1-2	CASKDIFDYGYTF	TGTGCCAGTAAGGACATCTTCGACTATGGCTACACCTTC
14	TRBD2	few	TRBV7-9	TRBJ2-1	CASSTGTSAGEQFF	TGTGCCAGCAGCACCGGGACTAGCGCAGGTGAGCAGTTCTTC
15	-	-	TRBV7-8	TRBJ2-5	CASSSVRGPGETQYF	TGTGCCAGCAGTTCGGTGCGGGGCCCTGGGGAGACCCAGTACTTC
17	TRBD2	-	TRBV6-2/TRBV6-3	TRBJ2-1	CASSPWGLAGTYNEQFF	TGTGCCAGCAGTCCGTGGGGACTAGCGGGTACCTACAATGAGCAGTTCTTC
15	TRBD1	-	TRBV19	TRBJ1-1	CASSIGGTASLEAFF	TGTGCCAGTAGTATAGGGGGGACAGCCAGCCTAGAAGCTTTCTTT
12	TRBD1	-	TRBV5-1	TRBJ1-1	CASSTAQGRAFF	TGCGCCAGCAGCACTGCACAGGGGCGGGCTTTCTTT
15	-	-	TRBV28	TRBJ2-3	CASSSEEVGTDTQYF	TGTGCCAGCAGTTCAGAGGAGGTGGGAACAGATACGCAGTATTTT
13	TRBD1	-	TRBV7-3	TRBJ1-2	CASSLDRGLGYTF	TGTGCCAGCAGCCTGGACAGGGGGCTGGGCTACACCTTC
13	-	-	TRBV12-5	TRBJ2-2	CASGLLYSGELFF	TGTGCTAGTGGTTTGCTGTACAGCGGGGAGCTGTTTTTT